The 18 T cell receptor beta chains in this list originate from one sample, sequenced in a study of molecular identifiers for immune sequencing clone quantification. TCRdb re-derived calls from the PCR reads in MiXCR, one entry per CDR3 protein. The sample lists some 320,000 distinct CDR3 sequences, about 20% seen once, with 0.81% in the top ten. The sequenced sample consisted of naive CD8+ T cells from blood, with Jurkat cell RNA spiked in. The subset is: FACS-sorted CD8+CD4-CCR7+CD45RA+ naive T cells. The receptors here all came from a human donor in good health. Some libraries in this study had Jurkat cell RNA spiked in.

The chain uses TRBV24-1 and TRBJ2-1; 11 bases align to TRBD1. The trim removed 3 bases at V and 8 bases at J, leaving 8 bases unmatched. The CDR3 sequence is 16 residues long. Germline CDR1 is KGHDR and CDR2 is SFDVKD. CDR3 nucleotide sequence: TGTGCCACCAGTGATCTGGACAGGGGGCGCTTAGATGAGCAGTTCTTC. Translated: CATSDLDRGRLDEQFF.

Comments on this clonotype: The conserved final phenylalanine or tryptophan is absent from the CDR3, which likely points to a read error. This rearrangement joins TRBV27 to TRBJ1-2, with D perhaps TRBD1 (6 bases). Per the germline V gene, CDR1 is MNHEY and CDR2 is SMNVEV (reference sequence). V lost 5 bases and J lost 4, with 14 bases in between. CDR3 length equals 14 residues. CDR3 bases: TGTGCCAGCAGTGCTAATAGGGGGTCCTATGGCTACACCTCC. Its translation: CASSANRGSYGYTS.

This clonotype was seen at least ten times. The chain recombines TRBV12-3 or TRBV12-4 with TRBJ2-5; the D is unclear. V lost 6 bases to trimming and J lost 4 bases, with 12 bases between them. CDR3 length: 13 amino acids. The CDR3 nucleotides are TGTGCCAGCAGGATGGGGATCGTAGAGACCCAGTACTTC. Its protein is CASRMGIVETQYF.

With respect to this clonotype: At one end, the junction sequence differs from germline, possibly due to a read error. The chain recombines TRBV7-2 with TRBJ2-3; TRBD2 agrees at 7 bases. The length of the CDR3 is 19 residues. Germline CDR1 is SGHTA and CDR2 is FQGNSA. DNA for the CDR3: TGCGCCAGCAGCTCGGGGCTTGGTACGGCGGGGGATCCCATAGATACGCAGTATTTT. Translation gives CASSSGLGTAGDPIDTQYF.

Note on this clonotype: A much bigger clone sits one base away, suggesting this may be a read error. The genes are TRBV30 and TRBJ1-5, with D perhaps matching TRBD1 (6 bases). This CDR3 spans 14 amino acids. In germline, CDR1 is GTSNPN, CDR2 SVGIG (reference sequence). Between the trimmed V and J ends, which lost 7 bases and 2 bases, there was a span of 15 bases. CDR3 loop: CAFTQGTGNQPQHF. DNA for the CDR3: TGTGCCTTCACGCAGGGGACTGGCAATCAGCCCCAGCATTTT.

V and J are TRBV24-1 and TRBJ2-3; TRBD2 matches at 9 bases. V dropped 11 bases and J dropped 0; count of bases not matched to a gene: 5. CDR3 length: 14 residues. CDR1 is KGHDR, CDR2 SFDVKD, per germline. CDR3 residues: CASIAGASTDTQYF. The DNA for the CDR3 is TGTGCCAGTATAGCGGGGGCTAGCACAGATACGCAGTATTTT.

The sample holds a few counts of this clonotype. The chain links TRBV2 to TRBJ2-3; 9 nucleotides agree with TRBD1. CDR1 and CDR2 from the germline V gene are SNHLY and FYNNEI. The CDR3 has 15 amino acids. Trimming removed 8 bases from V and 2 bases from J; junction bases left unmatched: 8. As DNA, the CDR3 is TGTGCCAGCCCTGTAGGACAGGGGATCACAGATACGCAGTATTTT. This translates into CASPVGQGITDTQYF.

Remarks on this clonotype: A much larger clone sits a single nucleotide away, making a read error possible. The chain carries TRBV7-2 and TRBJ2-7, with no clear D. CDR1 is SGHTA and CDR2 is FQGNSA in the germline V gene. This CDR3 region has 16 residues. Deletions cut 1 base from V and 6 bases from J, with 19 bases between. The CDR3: CASSLGYRVEFIEQYF. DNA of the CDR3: TGTGCCAGCAGCTTAGGGTATCGCGTGGAGTTCATCGAGCAGTACTTC. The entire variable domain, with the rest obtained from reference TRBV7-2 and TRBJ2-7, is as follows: GAGVSQSPSNKVTEKGKDVELRCDPISGHTALYWYRQSLGQGLEFLIYFQGNSAPDKSGLPSDRFSAERTGGSVSTLTIQRTQQEDSAVYLCASSLGYRVEFIEQYFGPGTRLTVT.

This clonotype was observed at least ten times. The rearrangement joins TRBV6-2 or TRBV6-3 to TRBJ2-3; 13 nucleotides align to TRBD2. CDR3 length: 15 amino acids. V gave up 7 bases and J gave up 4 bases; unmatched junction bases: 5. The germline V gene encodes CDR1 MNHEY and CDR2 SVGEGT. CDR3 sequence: CASTEGLAGPDTQYF. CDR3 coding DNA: TGTGCCAGCACCGAGGGACTAGCGGGGCCAGATACGCAGTATTTT.

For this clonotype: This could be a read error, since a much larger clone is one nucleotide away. CDR3 amino acids: CAGSWEQGRDTGELFF. Written as DNA, the CDR3 is TGTGCCGGCAGCTGGGAGCAGGGGAGGGACACCGGGGAGCTGTTTTTT. The chain has TRBV5-3 and TRBJ2-2, with a possible D match to TRBD2 (7 bases). TRBV5-3 carries the ORF label, with uncertain function. V gave up 10 bases and J gave up 3 bases, with 22 bases separating them. The CDR3 extends over 16 amino acids.

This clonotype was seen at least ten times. CDR3 nucleotide sequence: TGTGCCAGCAGCACCCACTTAGCGGGGGGGTTCCCAGAGACCCAGTACTTC. Encoded protein: CASSTHLAGGFPETQYF. The chain joins TRBV21-1 to TRBJ2-5; no DNA check was done on the table's D call, TRBD2. TRBV21-1 is tagged as a pseudogene. The CDR3 consists of 17 residues.

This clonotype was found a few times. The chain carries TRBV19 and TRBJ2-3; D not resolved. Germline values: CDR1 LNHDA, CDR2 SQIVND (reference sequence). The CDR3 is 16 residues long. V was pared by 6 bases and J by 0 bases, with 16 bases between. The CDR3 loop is CASSPSPGRSTDTQYF. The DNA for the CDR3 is TGTGCCAGTAGCCCGAGCCCCGGCAGGAGCACAGATACGCAGTATTTT.

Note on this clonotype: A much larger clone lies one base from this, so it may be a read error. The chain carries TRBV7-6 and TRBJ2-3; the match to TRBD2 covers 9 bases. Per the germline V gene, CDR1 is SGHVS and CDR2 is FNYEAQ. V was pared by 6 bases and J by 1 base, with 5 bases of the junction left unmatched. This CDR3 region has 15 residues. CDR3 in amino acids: CASSHSGSGTDTQYF. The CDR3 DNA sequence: TGTGCCAGCAGTCATAGCGGGAGCGGCACAGATACGCAGTATTTT.

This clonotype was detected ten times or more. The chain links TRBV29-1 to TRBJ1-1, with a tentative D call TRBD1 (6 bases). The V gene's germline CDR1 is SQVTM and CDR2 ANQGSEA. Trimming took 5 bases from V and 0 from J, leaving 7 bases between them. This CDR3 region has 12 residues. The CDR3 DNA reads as TGCAGCGTTACAGGGATGAACACTGAAGCTTTCTTT. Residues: CSVTGMNTEAFF.

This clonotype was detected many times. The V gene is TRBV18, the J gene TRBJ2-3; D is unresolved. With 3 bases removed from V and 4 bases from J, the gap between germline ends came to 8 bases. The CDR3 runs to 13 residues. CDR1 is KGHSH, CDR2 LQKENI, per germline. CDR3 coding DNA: TGTGCCAGCTCACCCGGGCTGCCAGATACGCAGTATTTT. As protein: CASSPGLPDTQYF.

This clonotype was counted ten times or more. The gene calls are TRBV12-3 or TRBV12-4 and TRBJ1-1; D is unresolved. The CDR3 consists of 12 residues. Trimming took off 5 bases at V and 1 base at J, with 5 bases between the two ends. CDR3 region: CASSQRNTEAFF. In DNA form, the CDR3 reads TGTGCCAGCAGTCAACGGAACACTGAAGCTTTCTTT.

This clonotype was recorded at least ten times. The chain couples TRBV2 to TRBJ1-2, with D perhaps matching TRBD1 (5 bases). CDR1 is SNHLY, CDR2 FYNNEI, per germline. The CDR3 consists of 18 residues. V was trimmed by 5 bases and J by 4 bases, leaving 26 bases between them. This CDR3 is CASSPDLPFRGQVYGYTF. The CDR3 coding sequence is TGTGCCAGCAGTCCGGACTTACCCTTCCGAGGACAAGTCTATGGCTACACCTTC.

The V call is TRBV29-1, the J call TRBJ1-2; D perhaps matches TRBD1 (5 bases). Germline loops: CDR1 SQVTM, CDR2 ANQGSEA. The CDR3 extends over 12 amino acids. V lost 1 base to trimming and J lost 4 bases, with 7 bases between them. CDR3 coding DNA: TGCAGCGTTGAAGGACAGCCCTATGGCTACACCTTC. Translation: CSVEGQPYGYTF.